The rows below give T cell receptor beta chains drawn from one sample of a study of human T cells and chemical hapten exposure. MiXCR, run by TCRdb on the RACE reads, gives a single entry per CDR3 protein. Of 65,000 to 95,000 distinct CDR3 sequences in the sample, 6.6% were seen once. The sample here was whole blood, taken in connection with sensitization to the hapten diphenylcyclopropenone (DPC). All receptors come from a woman aged 25 to 39 with alopecia areata. Some clones in this sample may be carry-over from other donors' samples. Both conserved end residues are part of each CDR3. The D gene is left open where the match is weak. The size field is filled for only some rows; it gives once, few, many or a size class.

v_call,clone_size,d_call,j_call,cdr3_aa,cdr3_nt
TRBV6-2/TRBV6-3,many,.,TRBJ1-6,CASSYGDNSPLHF,TGTGCCAGCAGTTACGGGGATAATTCACCCCTCCACTTT
TRBV5-1,.,.,TRBJ2-3,CASSLVGNTQYF,TGCGCCAGCAGCTTGGTGGGGAATACGCAGTATTTT
TRBV7-3,many,.,TRBJ1-1,CASSLGEGTEAFF,TGTGCCAGCAGCTTAGGGGAGGGCACTGAAGCTTTCTTT
TRBV7-8,.,.,TRBJ1-1,CASSLWERRLNTEAFF,TGTGCCAGCAGCTTATGGGAGAGACGGTTGAACACTGAAGCTTTCTTT
TRBV29-1,many,.,TRBJ1-1,CSVVDGLNTEAFF,TGCAGCGTTGTCGACGGCCTGAACACTGAAGCTTTCTTT
TRBV5-4,few,.,TRBJ1-1,CASSLTRMNTEAFF,TGTGCCAGCAGCTTGACGAGGATGAACACTGAAGCTTTCTTT
TRBV20-1,many,TRBD1,TRBJ1-3,CSARDYQGGDTIYF,TGCAGTGCTAGAGATTATCAGGGGGGAGACACCATATATTTT
TRBV5-4,few,.,TRBJ2-7,CASSTGPSSYEQYF,TGTGCCAGCAGCACCGGACCAAGCTCCTACGAGCAGTACTTC
TRBV7-9,many,.,TRBJ1-1,CASSTRYRVGTEAFF,TGTGCCAGCAGCACACGGTACAGGGTTGGCACTGAAGCTTTCTTT
TRBV5-1,.,TRBD1,TRBJ1-1,CASSSGQGAATEAFF,TGCGCCAGCAGCTCGGGACAGGGGGCAGCCACTGAAGCTTTCTTT
TRBV12-5,many,.,TRBJ1-2,CASGLGSGYTF,TGTGCTAGTGGACTGGGGTCGGGCTACACCTTC
TRBV5-1,many,.,TRBJ1-6,CASKVESSYNSPLHF,TGCGCCAGCAAGGTGGAGAGCTCCTATAATTCACCCCTCCACTTT
TRBV5-1,.,TRBD1,TRBJ1-4,CASSDRGEKLFF,TGCGCCAGCAGCGACAGGGGGGAAAAACTGTTTTTT
TRBV5-1,.,.,TRBJ2-7,CASSLGRGSIYEQYF,TGCGCCAGCAGCTTGGGTCGGGGATCGATCTACGAGCAGTACTTC
TRBV20-1,many,TRBD2,TRBJ2-7,CSARDRLAGSYEQYF,TGCAGTGCTAGAGATCGACTAGCGGGGTCCTACGAGCAGTACTTC
TRBV6-1,many,.,TRBJ2-2,CASSEQASETGELFF,TGTGCCAGCAGTGAACAGGCTAGCGAGACCGGGGAGCTGTTTTTT
TRBV6-5,many,TRBD1,TRBJ2-1,CASRTGVSSYNEQFF,TGTGCCAGCAGGACAGGGGTTAGCTCCTACAATGAGCAGTTCTTC
TRBV23-1,few,.,TRBJ1-5,CASSQRTGSRNQPQNF,TGCGCCAGCAGTCAACGTACAGGTTCCCGCAATCAGCCCCAGAATTTT
TRBV7-6,many,.,TRBJ2-3,CASSPLGGASDTQYF,TGTGCCAGCAGCCCCCTTGGAGGGGCTTCAGATACGCAGTATTTT
TRBV15,many,.,TRBJ2-7,CATSRDHTGLLYEQYF,TGTGCCACCAGCAGAGATCACACAGGGCTTCTCTACGAGCAGTACTTC
TRBV6-2/TRBV6-3,many,.,TRBJ2-2,CASSYSHTGELFF,TGTGCCAGCAGTTACTCTCACACCGGGGAGCTGTTTTTT
TRBV5-6,few,.,TRBJ1-1,CASSSGPQAFF,TGTGCCAGCAGCTCGGGACCCCAAGCTTTCTTT
TRBV7-9,many,.,TRBJ1-1,CASSPTGTEAFF,TGTGCCAGCAGCCCCACCGGGACTGAAGCTTTCTTT
TRBV7-9,.,.,TRBJ1-2,CASSLGQDHYGYTF,TGTGCCAGCAGCTTAGGGCAGGACCACTATGGCTACACCTTC
TRBV29-1,.,.,TRBJ2-5,CSVEESETQYF,TGCAGCGTTGAGGAGAGCGAGACCCAGTACTTC
TRBV4-2,many,.,TRBJ1-4,CASSQDFGFDGEKLFF,TGTGCCAGCAGCCAAGATTTTGGGTTTGACGGTGAAAAACTGTTTTTT
TRBV2,.,TRBD2,TRBJ2-5,CASSAVRGAVETQYF,TGTGCCAGCAGTGCGGTGCGGGGGGCCGTTGAGACCCAGTACTTC
TRBV6-6,.,TRBD2,TRBJ2-3,CASSSRTSGRTDTQYF,TGTGCCAGCAGTTCAAGGACTAGCGGACGCACAGATACGCAGTATTTT